This T cell receptor beta chain was identified in a study of shared clonotypes between healthy human individuals. For the study at large: A couple of female and a few male donors aged 18 to 49 were enrolled. Each donor's CD8 memory used one plate, CD8 naive two, each CD4 subset three.

Trimming took off 1 base at V and 0 bases at J, with 7 bases between the two ends. The CDR3 extends over 14 amino acids. Germline assignment: CDR1 SEHNR and CDR2 FQNEAQ (reference sequence). The study's findings and limits: The expectation was that sequencing depth would affect clonotype sharing among donors.

As concerns this clone: Antigen: not known.

Generated by immunoSEQ multiplex PCR, the TCRdb table keeps only in-frame clones and is missing some. The sample holds some 2,500,000 clones, under 95% seen once. Sequencing input: naive CD4+ T cells from PBMCs. Subset of the sample: CD45RA+ positively selected. The chain employs TRBV7-9 and TRBJ2-7; possibly TRBD2 for D (6 bases). The sequence came from a man aged 18 to 35 in good health. Some clones in this sample may be carry-over from other donors' samples. CDR3 sequence: CASSLVAVSYEQYF. As DNA, the CDR3 is TGTGCCAGCAGCTTAGTAGCGGTCTCCTACGAGCAGTACTTC.